One sample yielded the 21 T cell receptor beta chains listed below, sequenced in a study of blood T cell repertoires in COVID-19. The data were produced by immunoSEQ multiplex PCR, yet TCRdb's version contains in-frame clones alone and is incomplete. The repertoire consists of some 150,000 clones, with around three quarters occurring once and the leading ten covering about 1.8%. The source material was peripheral blood. Receptor source: a man older than 75 with acute or convalescent COVID-19.

This chain links TRBV18 with TRBJ1-2; weak D call: TRBD1 (6 bases). This CDR3 has 15 amino acids. The V end was cut by 3 bases, the J end by 2 bases, with 13 bases between. The V gene's germline CDR1 is KGHSH and CDR2 LQKENI. The CDR3 DNA follows: TGTGCCAGCTCACCCTCGACAGGTTGGAACTATGGCTACACCTTC. Amino acids: CASSPSTGWNYGYTF.

This clone was seen a few times. The CDR3 DNA follows: TGTGCCAGCAGCCGCACAGGGTATAGCAATCAGCCCCAGCATTTT. Protein product: CASSRTGYSNQPQHF. V and J are TRBV6-5 and TRBJ1-5; tentative D call: TRBD1 (6 bases). Looked up from germline, CDR1 is MNHEY and CDR2 is SVGAGI. This CDR3 has 15 amino acids. V lost 6 bases and J 0 bases, leaving 12 bases between the germline ends.

The V call is TRBV5-1, the J call TRBJ2-5, with 10 bases that match TRBD1. The junction had 3 bases not matched to a gene; V was cut back by 5 bases and J by 2 bases. The CDR3 spans 14 residues. Germline loops: CDR1 SGHRS, CDR2 YFSETQ. CDR3 loop: CASRWTGGQETQYF. The CDR3 nucleotides are TGCGCCAGCAGATGGACAGGGGGACAAGAGACCCAGTACTTC. Variable domain in full (rest from reference TRBV5-1 and TRBJ2-5): KAGVTQTPRYLIKTRGQQVTLSCSPISGHRSVSWYQQTPGQGLQFLFEYFSETQRNKGNFPGRFSGRQFSNSRSEMNVSTLELGDSALYLCASRWTGGQETQYFGPGTRLLVL.

The chain couples TRBV5-1 to TRBJ2-5; weak D call: TRBD2 (6 bases). Germline V gene sequence: CDR1 SGHRS, CDR2 YFSETQ. The CDR3 sequence is 18 residues long. Trimming stripped 1 base from V and 4 bases from J, with 23 bases between. The CDR3 nucleotides read TGCGCCAGCAGCTTGTGGGACGGGGACGGGGGTAAGAGAGAGACCCAGTACTTC. It encodes CASSLWDGDGGKRETQYF.

The rearrangement links TRBV4-1 to TRBJ2-7; TRBD1 aligns across 8 bases. With V trimmed by 0 bases and J by 2 bases, 9 bases remained unmatched. This CDR3 comprises 17 residues. Germline CDR1 and CDR2: MGHRA and YSYEKL. CDR3 bases: TGCGCCAGCAGCCAAGAGAGCCCTTGGACAGGGACCTACGAGCAGTACTTC. Translating gives CASSQESPWTGTYEQYF.

This clone was picked up many times. This chain joins TRBV28 and TRBJ2-3; D may be TRBD1 (6 bases). Germline lookup yields CDR1 MDHEN and CDR2 SYDVKM. The CDR3 totals 14 residues. Trimming removed 2 bases at V and 3 bases at J, with 9 bases between. The CDR3 loop reads CASSLLQGTDTQYF. In DNA form, the CDR3 reads TGTGCCAGCAGTTTACTACAGGGAACAGATACGCAGTATTTT.

V gene TRBV7-3 combines with J gene TRBJ1-2, with D unresolved. The CDR3 runs to 14 residues. Per the germline V gene, CDR1 is SGHTA and CDR2 is FQGTGA. Trimming removed 5 bases at V and 4 bases at J, with 14 bases between. For the CDR3, the DNA is TGTGCCAGCAGCCCCGGCCGGGGTTCCTATGGCTACACCTTC. It translates to CASSPGRGSYGYTF.

V is TRBV29-1 and J is TRBJ2-5; maybe TRBD1 (5 bases). Per the germline V gene, CDR1 is SQVTM and CDR2 is ANQGSEA. This CDR3 has 16 amino acids. Trimming took 5 bases from V and 2 from J, leaving 21 bases between them. In DNA, the CDR3 is TGCAGCGTTCAAGGTCACCGTTTCAGGGAACAAGAGACCCAGTACTTC. It yields the protein CSVQGHRFREQETQYF.

This clone was seen once. The chain has TRBV14 and TRBJ1-1; D is perhaps TRBD1 (6 bases). Germline CDR1 SGHDN, CDR2 FVKESK. The V and J ends lost 5 bases and 0 bases respectively, with 10 bases between them. The CDR3 is made up of 14 amino acids. CDR3 loop: CASSSGAVNTEAFF. The CDR3 nucleotides read TGTGCCAGCAGCTCAGGGGCCGTGAACACTGAAGCTTTCTTT.

This chain links TRBV15 with TRBJ2-7; D is possibly TRBD1 (6 bases). The V gene lost 2 bases and the J gene lost 1 base, with 15 bases spanning the gap. The CDR3 has 16 residues. The germline V gene encodes CDR1 LNHNV and CDR2 YYDKDF (reference sequence). Written as DNA, the CDR3 is TGTGCCACCAGCAGATACCAGGACAGAGGGTCCTACGAGCAGTACTTC. Translating gives CATSRYQDRGSYEQYF.

The rearrangement links TRBV5-1 to TRBJ2-5; no definite D call. The CDR3 runs to 16 residues. The V end lost 5 bases, the J end lost 2 bases, and 19 bases lay between the germline ends. Germline V lookup: CDR1 SGHRS, CDR2 YFSETQ. CDR3 nucleotides: TGCGCCAGCAGATCGGCGACGGGTGGCAGACAAGAGACCCAGTACTTC. Amino acids: CASRSATGGRQETQYF.

The V call is TRBV2, the J call TRBJ2-2, with 9 bases matching TRBD2. V lost 3 bases, J lost 11 bases, and 10 bases stayed unmatched. Per germline, CDR1 SNHLY and CDR2 FYNNEI. The CDR3 contains 15 residues. The DNA of the CDR3 is TGTGCCAGCAGTGATTGGGCTAGCGGGGCCGCCGAGCTGTTTTTT. Amino acids: CASSDWASGAAELFF.

The chain employs TRBV5-1 and TRBJ2-1; the match to TRBD2 covers 15 bases. The V gene end was trimmed by 4 bases and the J gene end by 4 bases; junction bases not matched to a gene: 6. CDR1 and CDR2 from the germline V gene are SGHRS and YFSETQ. CDR3 length: 17 residues. CDR3 sequence (DNA): TGCGCCAGCAGCCTGGGGACTAGCGGGGGGTTTTACAATGAGCAGTTCTTC. It specifies CASSLGTSGGFYNEQFF. Looking up the rest from reference TRBV5-1 and TRBJ2-1 gives the full variable domain: KAGVTQTPRYLIKTRGQQVTLSCSPISGHRSVSWYQQTPGQGLQFLFEYFSETQRNKGNFPGRFSGRQFSNSRSEMNVSTLELGDSALYLCASSLGTSGGFYNEQFFGPGTRLTVL.

The chain has TRBV6-4 and TRBJ2-3; TRBD2 matches 9 bases. From germline, CDR1 is MRHNA and CDR2 SNTAGT. J was trimmed by 0 bases and V by 6 bases; bases with no gene match: 4. This CDR3 is 15 amino acids long. The DNA for the CDR3 is TGTGCCAGCAGAGAAAGCGGGGGGAGCACAGATACGCAGTATTTT. This sequence encodes CASRESGGSTDTQYF.

This clone was counted a single time. This chain joins TRBV30 and TRBJ1-6; 9 positions match TRBD1. The ends lost 0 bases at V and 10 bases at J; junction bases unmatched: 4. The CDR3 is made up of 14 amino acids. Germline CDR1 is GTSNPN and CDR2 is SVGIG (reference sequence). CDR3 amino acids: CAWSVQGAGSPLHF. As DNA, the CDR3 is TGTGCCTGGAGTGTACAGGGGGCTGGATCACCCCTCCACTTT. The variable domain in full, with the rest retrieved from reference TRBV30 and TRBJ1-6, is SQTIHQWPATLVQPVGSPLSLECTVEGTSNPNLYWYRQAAGRGLQLLFYSVGIGQISSEVPQNLSASRPQDRQFILSSKKLLLSDSGFYLCAWSVQGAGSPLHFGNGTRLTVT.

The chain employs TRBV10-3 and TRBJ1-2, with 7 bases fitting TRBD1. CDR1 is ENHRY, CDR2 SYGVKD, per germline. The CDR3 is 17 residues long. Unmatched junction bases numbered 20, after V lost 3 bases and J lost 10 bases. The CDR3 DNA reads as TGTGCCATCAGTGACCCCGGCGTAAGAGGGGGCGTATTTTTCTACACCTTC. This gives the protein CAISDPGVRGGVFFYTF.

This chain joins TRBV5-6 and TRBJ1-2; D is possibly TRBD1 (5 bases). There are 15 residues in the CDR3. V lost 3 bases to trimming and J lost 4 bases, with 16 bases between them. Germline CDR1 reads SGHDT; CDR2 reads YYEEEE. The CDR3 DNA reads TGTGCCAGCAGCTCCCTAGGGTCCGGGGGCTATGGCTACACCTTC. Translation gives CASSSLGSGGYGYTF.

The chain links TRBV5-1 to TRBJ2-5; D may be TRBD1 (6 bases). The germline V and J ends were trimmed by 4 bases and 4 bases, with 17 bases remaining between them. The CDR3 is 15 residues long. From germline, CDR1 is SGHRS and CDR2 YFSETQ. The CDR3 sequence is CASSPQGRGRETQYF. The CDR3 nucleotides read TGCGCCAGCAGCCCACAGGGACGCGGTCGAGAGACCCAGTACTTC.

V usage is TRBV6-2 or TRBV6-3 and J usage is TRBJ1-1; D is ambiguous. Germline V lookup: CDR1 MNHEY, CDR2 SVGEGT. V lost 6 bases to trimming and J lost 3 bases, with 20 bases between them. The CDR3 loop spans 16 amino acids. Here the CDR3 reads CASSRATRFEDTEAFF. In DNA form, the CDR3 reads TGTGCCAGCAGCCGCGCGACCCGGTTTGAGGACACTGAAGCTTTCTTT.

The chain has TRBV3-1 (or the pseudogene TRBV3-2) and TRBJ2-3; 8 bases are shared with TRBD1. The J segment lost 3 bases and the V segment lost 6 bases, leaving 8 bases of the junction unmatched. This CDR3 is 15 amino acids long. CDR1 and CDR2 (germline): LGHDT, YNNKEL (reference sequence). The CDR3 nucleotides read TGTGCCAGCAGGCGGACAGGGATCCGGACAGATACGCAGTATTTT. Translated: CASRRTGIRTDTQYF.

The genes are TRBV18 and TRBJ2-2, with 7 bases fitting TRBD1. The trim removed 3 bases at V and 5 bases at J, leaving 6 bases unmatched. The CDR3 contains 15 residues. Germline CDR1 KGHSH, CDR2 LQKENI. CDR3 residues: CASSPSGTETGELFF. The CDR3 coding sequence is TGTGCCAGCTCACCCTCCGGGACAGAAACCGGGGAGCTGTTTTTT. Full variable domain (outside the CDR3, taken from reference TRBV18 and TRBJ2-2): NAGVMQNPRHLVRRRGQEARLRCSPMKGHSHVYWYRQLPEEGLKFMVYLQKENIIDESGMPKERFSAEFPKEGPSILRIQQVVRGDSAAYFCASSPSGTETGELFFGEGSRLTVL.